Listed below are T cell receptor beta chains from one sample, sequenced in a study of blood T cell repertoires in COVID-19. Using immunoSEQ multiplex PCR, the repertoire was profiled, and TCRdb retains in-frame clones only, with some absent. The sample includes hundreds of thousands of clones, around 86% of them seen just once. Sequenced: PBMCs or T cells enriched from blood (not recorded which). These receptors originate from a woman aged 45-59 years who had recovered from COVID-19. Both conserved end residues are part of each CDR3. The D gene is left open where the match is weak. Clone size, where shown, is once, few, many, or a class for clones that have expanded.

d_gene | abundance | j_gene | v_gene | CDR3nt | CDR3aa
TRBD2 | NA | TRBJ2-1 | TRBV27 | TGTGCCAGCAGTTTATCTTCTAGCGGGAGTAGGAATGAGCAGTTCTTC | CASSLSSSGSRNEQFF
TRBD2 | NA | TRBJ2-3 | TRBV5-1 | TGCGCCAGCGGACTAGCGGGTTACACAGATACGCAGTATTTT | CASGLAGYTDTQYF
NA | NA | TRBJ2-1 | TRBV24-1 | TGTGCCACCAGTGATGAAACCCAGGCAACTCCACTAGCCCGGAACCGAAATGAGCAGTTCTTC | CATSDETQATPLARNRNEQFF
NA | NA | TRBJ1-3 | TRBV5-4 | TGTGCCAGCAGCTCAGGGGCCGGCGGAAACACCATATATTTT | CASSSGAGGNTIYF
NA | NA | TRBJ2-1 | TRBV5-8 | TGTGCCAGCAGTTATACCATCGCGAATGAGCAGTTCTTC | CASSYTIANEQFF
NA | once | TRBJ2-7 | TRBV5-6 | TGTGCCAGCAGCTTGGTGGCGGGCTACGAGCAGTACTTC | CASSLVAGYEQYF
NA | NA | TRBJ1-3 | TRBV5-1 | TGCGCCAGCAGCGGTGGGGAGGCTGCTGGAAACACCATATATTTT | CASSGGEAAGNTIYF
TRBD1 | NA | TRBJ2-3 | TRBV28 | TGTGCCAGCAGTTTAGGCATACAGGGGGCTTCTAACACAGATACGCAGTATTTT | CASSLGIQGASNTDTQYF
TRBD2 | NA | TRBJ2-5 | TRBV6-2/TRBV6-3 | TGTGCCAGCAGTTTCGGACTCATGGCTAGCGGGTCTCAAGAGACCCAGTACTTC | CASSFGLMASGSQETQYF
NA | few | TRBJ2-7 | TRBV20-1 | TGCAGTGCTAGTTATCGTCCCCGCGAGCAGTACTTC | CSASYRPREQYF
NA | NA | TRBJ1-3 | TRBV6-5 | TGTGCCGCTTTGGCACCTGGAAACACCATATATTTT | CAALAPGNTIYF
TRBD1 | NA | TRBJ2-3 | TRBV19 | TGTGCCAGTAGTATGCGACTTGGGACAGGAGCAACAGATACGCAGTATTTT | CASSMRLGTGATDTQYF
NA | NA | TRBJ1-2 | TRBV6-1 | TGTGCCAGCAGTGAAGACCGGGACACCATCTATGGCTACACCTTC | CASSEDRDTIYGYTF
NA | once | TRBJ1-1 | TRBV29-1 | TGCAGCGTTGAGAGGGCTGGGAGAACTGAAGCTTTCTTT | CSVERAGRTEAFF
TRBD1 | NA | TRBJ2-2 | TRBV9 | TGTGCCAGCAGCCGGACAGGGGGTACGACGAACACCGGGGAGCTGTTTTTT | CASSRTGGTTNTGELFF
NA | NA | TRBJ1-3 | TRBV25-1 | TGTGCCAGCAGTGATAGGGGGGGCTTTGGAAACACCATATATTTT | CASSDRGGFGNTIYF
TRBD2 | NA | TRBJ2-2 | TRBV10-2 | TGCGCCAGCAGTGACCCGATTAGACTAGCGGGAGGAGTCCGGGAGCTGTTTTTT | CASSDPIRLAGGVRELFF
NA | NA | TRBJ1-6 | TRBV6-5 | TGTGCCAGCAGTTCTACTTATAATTCACCCCTCCACTTT | CASSSTYNSPLHF
TRBD2 | once | TRBJ2-7 | TRBV5-1 | TGCGCCAGCAGCTTTAGCGGGAGTACCAACGAGCAGTACTTC | CASSFSGSTNEQYF
TRBD2 | NA | TRBJ2-3 | TRBV6-4 | TGTGCCAGCAGAAACCTGTGGGGAGGGGAAGATACGCAGTATTTT | CASRNLWGGEDTQYF
NA | NA | TRBJ1-5 | TRBV5-1 | TGCGCCAGCAGCACGTCAGGGGATAATCAGCCCCAGCATTTT | CASSTSGDNQPQHF
TRBD1 | NA | TRBJ1-1 | TRBV20-1 | TGCAGTGGTACCGACAGGGCTGAAGCTTTCTTT | CSGTDRAEAFF
TRBD1 | NA | TRBJ2-1 | TRBV30 | TGTGCCTGGAGTGTAACACCTAAACAGGGGCACGATGAGCAGTTCTTC | CAWSVTPKQGHDEQFF
NA | NA | TRBJ2-3 | TRBV12-3/TRBV12-4 | TGTGCCACAGGCACAGATACGCAGTATTTT | CATGTDTQYF
NA | NA | TRBJ1-1 | TRBV10-3 | TGTGCCTCAACCCCCGCCGCGGGGGGGAACACTGAAGCTTTCTTT | CASTPAAGGNTEAFF
NA | NA | TRBJ1-4 | TRBV27 | TGTGCCAGCAGTTTATGGCAGAATGAAAAACTGTTTTTT | CASSLWQNEKLFF
NA | NA | TRBJ2-3 | TRBV7-2 | TGTGCCAGCAGCTTAACATCAGGGCTAAGTAGCACAGATACGCAGTATTTT | CASSLTSGLSSTDTQYF
TRBD2 | few | TRBJ2-2 | TRBV18 | TGTGCCAGCTCACCACTAGCGGGAGTGTTTAACGGGGAGCTGTTTTTT | CASSPLAGVFNGELFF
NA | NA | TRBJ1-2 | TRBV18 | TGTGCCAGCTCACCCCTCCGCGGAGGGGACTATGGCTACACCTTC | CASSPLRGGDYGYTF
TRBD1 | once | TRBJ2-7 | TRBV18 | TGTGCCAGCTCACCACCAAAGTACAAGGGACAGGGCTACGAGCAGTACTTC | CASSPPKYKGQGYEQYF
NA | NA | TRBJ1-2 | TRBV11-2 | TGTGCCAGCAGCTTAGTCGCTAACTATGGCTACACCTTC | CASSLVANYGYTF
TRBD1 | NA | TRBJ2-7 | TRBV28 | TGTGCCAGCAACCCCGGACAGGGCCGCGAGCAGTACTTC | CASNPGQGREQYF
NA | NA | TRBJ2-7 | TRBV28 | TGTGCCAGCAGTTCGCGGTCCTACGAGCAGTACTTC | CASSSRSYEQYF
NA | NA | TRBJ2-1 | TRBV9 | TGTGCCAGCAGCGGACAAGTTAGCTCCTACAATGAGCAGTTCTTC | CASSGQVSSYNEQFF
NA | NA | TRBJ1-1 | TRBV3-1/TRBV3-2 | TGTGCCAGCAGCCAAGGAGCGGCGCGGAACACTGAAGCTTTCTTT | CASSQGAARNTEAFF
NA | NA | TRBJ1-1 | TRBV28 | TGTGCCAGCAGCTGGGGGCAGAACACTGAAGCTTTCTTT | CASSWGQNTEAFF
NA | NA | TRBJ2-7 | TRBV27 | TGTGCCAGCAGATTTTCTACTAGCTCCTACGAGCAGTACTTC | CASRFSTSSYEQYF
TRBD2 | NA | TRBJ2-5 | TRBV4-1 | TGCGCCAGCAGCCAAGAACCCCTGATGGGACTAGCCCAGTACTTC | CASSQEPLMGLAQYF
NA | NA | TRBJ2-7 | TRBV18 | TGTGCCAGCTCACCAACAGGGAATTCCTACGAGCAGTACTTC | CASSPTGNSYEQYF
NA | once | TRBJ1-5 | TRBV18 | TGTGCCAGCTCACCTAACATTAGCAATCAGCCCCAGCATTTT | CASSPNISNQPQHF
NA | NA | TRBJ2-4 | TRBV12-3/TRBV12-4 | TGTGCCAACGAACAGGGCAACAAAAACATTCAGTACTTC | CANEQGNKNIQYF